The present entry profiles one TCR beta chain with its context. Its antigen is unknown. Gene names follow the mouse nomenclature. The sample belongs to a study of tissue T cells after allogeneic stem cell transplantation. Study results and caveats: Anatomically similar tissues had similar TCR repertoires within each patient. The patient cohort was small and clinically heterogeneous, with limited sampling depth.

Sequencing used immunoSEQ multiplex PCR; TCRdb keeps in-frame clones, though not all of them. This table has 17,000 or so clones, 70% appearing once. The sequencing input was spleen. The TCR originated in a female BALB/c mouse in good health. This mouse strain has H2-d as its MHC haplotype.

The CDR3 sequence: CASSGTGDERLFF. The covered CDR3 bases are TGTGCCAGCAGCGGAACAGGGGACGAAAGATTATTT. The J gene is TRBJ1-4, the V gene TRBV4, with TRBD1 matching over 7 bases. The read ends 1 residue before the CDR3 terminus; that terminus is restored from the germline J gene. Germline V gene data show CDR1 as LGHDT and CDR2 as YNNKQL (reference sequence). With 5 bases clipped from V and 6 bases from J, the junction kept 3 bases outside the gene matches. The CDR3 is 13 residues long.